The 17 T cell receptor beta chains presented below share a single source sample, sequenced in a study of blood T cell repertoires in COVID-19. The protocol was immunoSEQ multiplex PCR, while the TCRdb copy is restricted to in-frame clones and leaves out a portion. The sample consists of tens of thousands of clones, about 89% of them appearing once. The material sequenced was peripheral blood. Receptor source: a man older than 75 with active COVID-19.

The CDR3 spells CASSVGLRAGHYNEQFF. The DNA of the CDR3 is TGTGCCAGCAGCGTAGGGCTCCGAGCGGGACACTACAATGAGCAGTTCTTC. This rearrangement joins TRBV9 to TRBJ2-1; the D gene is possibly TRBD2 (7 bases). The germline V gene encodes CDR1 SGDLS and CDR2 YYNGEE. The CDR3 is 17 amino acids. Trimming pared 0 bases from V and 3 bases from J, leaving 16 bases between.

About this clone: One end of the junction fails to match germline, which may point to a read error. The gene calls are TRBV6-5 and TRBJ2-3, with 11 nucleotides matching TRBD1. The CDR3 is made up of 15 amino acids. In germline, CDR1 is MNHEY, CDR2 SVGAGI. The CDR3 protein is CASRGDRGTGGTQYF. For the CDR3, the DNA is TGTGCAAGCAGAGGGGACAGGGGGACTGGTGGAACGCAGTATTTT.

This clone was recorded a few times. The V call is TRBV4-1, the J call TRBJ1-2; D might be TRBD1 (5 bases). In germline, CDR1 is MGHRA, CDR2 YSYEKL. V was shortened by 5 bases and J by 5 bases, with 27 bases between the two germline ends. CDR3 size: 18 residues. The CDR3 sequence is CASSEREFRRQTEYGYTF. The CDR3 region has the DNA TGCGCCAGCAGCGAAAGGGAATTTCGTCGGCAGACAGAATATGGCTACACCTTC.

This chain uses TRBV7-2 with TRBJ2-5, with D unclear. CDR1 is SGHTA and CDR2 is FQGNSA in the germline V gene. Trimming shortened V by 1 base and J by 2 bases, and 8 bases separated the two germline ends. The CDR3 runs to 14 residues. In DNA form, the CDR3 reads TGTGCCAGCAGCTTAGGTGTCAGTCAAGAGACCCAGTACTTC. Protein product: CASSLGVSQETQYF.

This chain uses TRBV24-1 with TRBJ2-1, with TRBD2 matching 8 bases. Trimming removed 0 bases from V and 3 bases from J; junction bases left unmatched: 6. The CDR3 totals 17 residues. Per the germline V gene, CDR1 is KGHDR and CDR2 is SFDVKD. The DNA for the CDR3 is TGTGCCACCAGTGATTTGAGAGGCGGGGGGAACTACAATGAGCAGTTCTTC. Translating gives CATSDLRGGGNYNEQFF.

The chain links TRBV28 to TRBJ1-2; D ambiguous. Between the trimmed V and J ends, which lost 6 bases and 2 bases, there was a span of 7 bases. CDR1 MDHEN and CDR2 SYDVKM come from the germline V gene. The CDR3 has 12 residues. CDR3: CASSRGNYGYTF. As DNA, the CDR3 is TGTGCCAGCAGCCGAGGGAACTATGGCTACACCTTC.

A remark on this clone: The junction shows a germline mismatch at one end, possibly a read error. The chain combines TRBV6-1 with TRBJ1-6; D ambiguous. CDR1 MNHNS and CDR2 SASEGT come from the germline V gene. The CDR3 length is 15 residues. CDR3 residues: CASREGFRYNSPLHF. CDR3 bases: TGTGCCAGCAGGGAAGGGTTTCGGTATAATTCACCCCTCCACTTT.

The CDR3 sequence: CASRSSGLNTGELFF. CDR3 coding DNA: TGCGCCAGCAGATCTAGCGGCCTGAACACCGGGGAGCTGTTTTTT. The V gene is TRBV5-1, the J gene TRBJ2-2; 7 bases fit TRBD2. CDR1 SGHRS and CDR2 YFSETQ come from the germline V gene. The CDR3 extends over 15 amino acids. Unmatched junction bases numbered 5, after V lost 5 bases and J lost 1 base.

V usage is TRBV7-2 and J usage is TRBJ2-1; 10 nucleotides line up with TRBD1. The CDR3 has 16 amino acids. Germline CDR1 SGHTA, CDR2 FQGNSA. Germline trimming cut 0 bases from V and 8 bases from J; bases unmatched to any gene: 7. The chain's CDR3 is CASSLAPGQGRDEQFF. CDR3 DNA sequence: TGTGCCAGCAGCTTAGCCCCGGGACAGGGGAGGGATGAGCAGTTCTTC.

The chain has TRBV7-8 and TRBJ1-6; D is ambiguous. Germline loops: CDR1 SGHVS, CDR2 FQNEAQ. The CDR3 runs to 12 residues. Trimming took off 3 bases at V and 8 bases at J, with 5 bases between the two ends. The CDR3 DNA sequence: TGTGCCAGCAGCTTCCCATATTCACCCCTCCACTTT. Translation gives CASSFPYSPLHF.

This chain uses TRBV27 with TRBJ2-7, with a tentative D call TRBD1 (6 bases). CDR3 length: 13 residues. The germline V gene has CDR1 MNHEY and CDR2 SMNVEV (reference sequence). With 3 bases removed from V and 4 bases from J, the gap between germline ends came to 10 bases. CDR3 nucleotides: TGTGCCAGCAGTTTCAGGGGCGCGTACGAGCAGTACTTC. This encodes CASSFRGAYEQYF.

V is TRBV7-2 and J is TRBJ2-7, with 12 bases identical to TRBD2. There are 15 residues in the CDR3. Germline CDR1 SGHTA, CDR2 FQGNSA. J was trimmed by 3 bases and V by 3 bases; bases with no gene match: 3. The CDR3 DNA sequence: TGTGCCAGCAGCTTGCTAGCGGGAGGGGGCTACGAGCAGTACTTC. It translates to CASSLLAGGGYEQYF.

The J gene is TRBJ1-1, the V gene TRBV19; D possibly corresponds to TRBD1 (6 bases). Germline loops: CDR1 LNHDA, CDR2 SQIVND (reference sequence). Trimming stripped 2 bases from V and 4 bases from J, with 14 bases between. The CDR3 contains 15 residues. CDR3: CASSIYGGRGTEAFF. The CDR3 nucleotides read TGTGCCAGTAGTATATATGGGGGCCGGGGCACTGAAGCTTTCTTT.

The rearrangement joins TRBV28 to TRBJ1-2; the D gene is possibly TRBD1 (5 bases). The CDR3 has 13 residues. Trimming removed 6 bases at V and 8 bases at J, with 16 bases between. Germline lookup yields CDR1 MDHEN and CDR2 SYDVKM. DNA of the CDR3: TGTGCCAGCAGGGCCGGGGGAATGGAAGGCTACACCTTC. Its protein is CASRAGGMEGYTF.

This sequence joins TRBV28 and TRBJ2-7, with D perhaps TRBD1 (5 bases). This CDR3 is 14 amino acids long. Germline CDR1 reads MDHEN; CDR2 reads SYDVKM. V was clipped by 10 bases and J by 2 bases, with 18 bases between them. The CDR3 bases are TGTGCCACCCAACTGCCGACAGCCACCTACGAGCAGTACTTC. This encodes CATQLPTATYEQYF.

In nucleotides, the CDR3 is TGTGCCACCAGCAGAGGTTGGAGTGCCCAGTACTTC. Translation: CATSRGWSAQYF. The chain combines TRBV15 with TRBJ2-5; D is uncertain. There are 12 residues in the CDR3. Germline V gene data show CDR1 as LNHNV and CDR2 as YYDKDF (reference sequence). Trimming took 1 base from V and 9 from J, leaving 9 bases between them.

This clone has just a few counts. V gene TRBV10-1 combines with J gene TRBJ2-1; 8 bases agree with TRBD2. The CDR3 is 13 amino acids. Germline CDR1 WNHNN, CDR2 SYGVQD (reference sequence). V gave up 5 bases and J gave up 8 bases; unmatched junction bases: 5. The CDR3 nucleotides read TGCGCCAGCAGTCGGGAGGGCCTGGATGAGCAGTTCTTC. Its translation is CASSREGLDEQFF.